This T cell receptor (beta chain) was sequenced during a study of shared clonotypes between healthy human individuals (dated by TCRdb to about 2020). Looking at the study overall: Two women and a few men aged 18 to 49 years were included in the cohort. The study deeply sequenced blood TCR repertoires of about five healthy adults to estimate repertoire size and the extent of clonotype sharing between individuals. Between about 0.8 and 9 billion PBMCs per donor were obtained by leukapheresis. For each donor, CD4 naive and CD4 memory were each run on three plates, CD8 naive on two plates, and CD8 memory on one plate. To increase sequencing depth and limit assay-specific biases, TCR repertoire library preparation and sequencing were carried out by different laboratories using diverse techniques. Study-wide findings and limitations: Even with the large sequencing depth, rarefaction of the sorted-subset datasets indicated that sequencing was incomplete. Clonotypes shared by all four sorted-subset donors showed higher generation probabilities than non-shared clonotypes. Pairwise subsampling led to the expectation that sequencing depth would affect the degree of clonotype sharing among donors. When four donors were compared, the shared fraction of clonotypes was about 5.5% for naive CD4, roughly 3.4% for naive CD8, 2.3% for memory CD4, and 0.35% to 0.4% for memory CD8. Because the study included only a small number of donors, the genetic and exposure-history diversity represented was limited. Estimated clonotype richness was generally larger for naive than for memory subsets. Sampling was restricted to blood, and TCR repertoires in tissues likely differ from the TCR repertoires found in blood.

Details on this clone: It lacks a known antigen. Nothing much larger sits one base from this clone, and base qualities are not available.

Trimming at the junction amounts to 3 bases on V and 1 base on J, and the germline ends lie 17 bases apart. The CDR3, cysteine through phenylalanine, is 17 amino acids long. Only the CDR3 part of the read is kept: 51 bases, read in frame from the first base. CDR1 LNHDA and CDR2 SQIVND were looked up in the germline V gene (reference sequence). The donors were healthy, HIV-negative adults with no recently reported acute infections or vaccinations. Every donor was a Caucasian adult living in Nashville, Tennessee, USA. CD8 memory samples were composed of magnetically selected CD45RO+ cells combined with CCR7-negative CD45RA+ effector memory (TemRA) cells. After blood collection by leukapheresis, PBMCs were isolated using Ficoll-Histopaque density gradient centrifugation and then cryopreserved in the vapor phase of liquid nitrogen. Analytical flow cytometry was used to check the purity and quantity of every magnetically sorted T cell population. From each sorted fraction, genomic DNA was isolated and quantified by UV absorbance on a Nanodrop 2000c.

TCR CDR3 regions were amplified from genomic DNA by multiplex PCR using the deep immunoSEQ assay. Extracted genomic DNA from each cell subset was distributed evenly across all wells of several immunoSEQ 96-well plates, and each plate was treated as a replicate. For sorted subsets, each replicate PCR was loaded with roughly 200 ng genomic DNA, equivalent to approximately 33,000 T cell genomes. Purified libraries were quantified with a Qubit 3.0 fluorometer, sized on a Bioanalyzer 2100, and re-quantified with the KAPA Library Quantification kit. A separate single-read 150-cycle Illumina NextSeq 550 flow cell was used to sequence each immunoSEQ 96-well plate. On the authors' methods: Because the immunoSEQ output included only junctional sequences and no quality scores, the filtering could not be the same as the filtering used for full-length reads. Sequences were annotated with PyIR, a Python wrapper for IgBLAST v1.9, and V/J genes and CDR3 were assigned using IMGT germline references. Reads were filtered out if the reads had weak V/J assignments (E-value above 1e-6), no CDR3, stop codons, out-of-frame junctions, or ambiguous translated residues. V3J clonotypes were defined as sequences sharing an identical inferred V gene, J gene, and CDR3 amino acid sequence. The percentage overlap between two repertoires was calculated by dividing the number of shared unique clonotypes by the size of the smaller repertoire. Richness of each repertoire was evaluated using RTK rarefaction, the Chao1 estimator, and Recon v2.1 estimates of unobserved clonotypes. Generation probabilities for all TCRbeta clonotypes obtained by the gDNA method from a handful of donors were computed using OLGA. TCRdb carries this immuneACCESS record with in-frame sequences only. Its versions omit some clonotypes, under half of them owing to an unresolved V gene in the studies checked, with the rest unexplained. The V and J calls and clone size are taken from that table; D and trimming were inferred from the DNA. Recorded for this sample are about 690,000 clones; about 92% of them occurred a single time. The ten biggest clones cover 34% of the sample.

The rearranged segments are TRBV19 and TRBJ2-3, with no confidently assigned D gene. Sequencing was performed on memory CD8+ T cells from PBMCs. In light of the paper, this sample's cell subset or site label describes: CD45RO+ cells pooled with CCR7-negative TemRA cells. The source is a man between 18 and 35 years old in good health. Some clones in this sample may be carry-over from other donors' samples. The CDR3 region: CASSILPVAPGTDTQYF. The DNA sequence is TGTGCCAGTAGTATCCTCCCCGTGGCCCCCGGCACAGATACGCAGTATTTT. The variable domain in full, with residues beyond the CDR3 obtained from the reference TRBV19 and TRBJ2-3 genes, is DGGITQSPKYLFRKEGQNVTLSCEQNLNHDAMYWYRQDPGQGLRLIYYSQIVNDFQKGDIAEGYSVSREKKESFPLTVTSAQKNPTAFYLCASSILPVAPGTDTQYFGPGTRLTVL.